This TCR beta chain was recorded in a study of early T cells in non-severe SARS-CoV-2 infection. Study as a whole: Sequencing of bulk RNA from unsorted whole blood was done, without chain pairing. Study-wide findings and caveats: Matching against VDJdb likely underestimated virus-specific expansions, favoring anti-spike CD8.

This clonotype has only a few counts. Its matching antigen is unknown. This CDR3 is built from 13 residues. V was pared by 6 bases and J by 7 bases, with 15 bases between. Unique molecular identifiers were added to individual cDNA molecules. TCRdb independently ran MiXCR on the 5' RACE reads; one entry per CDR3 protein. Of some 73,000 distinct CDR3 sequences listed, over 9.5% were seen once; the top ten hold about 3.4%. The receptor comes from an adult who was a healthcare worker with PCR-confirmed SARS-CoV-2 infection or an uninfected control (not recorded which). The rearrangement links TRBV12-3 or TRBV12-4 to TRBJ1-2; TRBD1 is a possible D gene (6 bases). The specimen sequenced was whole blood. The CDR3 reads CASRPQGIGGYTF. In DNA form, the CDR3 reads TGTGCCAGCAGACCACAGGGAATTGGTGGCTACACCTTC.